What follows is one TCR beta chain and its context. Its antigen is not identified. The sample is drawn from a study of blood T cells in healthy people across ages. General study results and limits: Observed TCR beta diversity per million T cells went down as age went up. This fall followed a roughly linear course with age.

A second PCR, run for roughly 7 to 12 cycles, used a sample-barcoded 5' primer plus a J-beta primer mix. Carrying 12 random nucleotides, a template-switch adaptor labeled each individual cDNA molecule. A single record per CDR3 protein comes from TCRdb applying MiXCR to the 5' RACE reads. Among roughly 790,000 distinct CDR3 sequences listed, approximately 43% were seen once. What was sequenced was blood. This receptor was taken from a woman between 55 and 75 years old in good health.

This CDR3 is CASSFLGGRGNQPQHF. The CDR3 nucleotides are TGTGCCAGCAGTTTCCTAGGGGGGAGAGGGAATCAGCCCCAGCATTTT. V gene TRBV28 combines with J gene TRBJ1-5; TRBD1 is a possible D gene (6 bases). V dropped 3 bases and J dropped 4 bases, with 16 bases sitting between them. The CDR3 is made up of 16 amino acids. CDR1 is MDHEN, CDR2 SYDVKM, per germline. Full variable domain (missing parts from reference TRBV28 and TRBJ1-5): DVKVTQSSRYLVKRTGEKVFLECVQDMDHENMFWYRQDPGLGLRLIYFSYDVKMKEKGDIPEGYSVSREKKERFSLILESASTNQTSMYLCASSFLGGRGNQPQHFGDGTRLSIL.